The text below deals with one TCR beta chain. Method: immunoSEQ multiplex PCR; TCRdb's copy keeps in-frame clones and lacks some. Found here are around 120,000 clones, approximately 90% of them singletons; the top ten hold 3% to 4%. The data derive from a study of T cell responses to AZD1222 COVID-19 vaccine. Trimming took 5 bases from V and 6 from J; bases not matched to a gene: 11. The CDR3 totals 16 residues. Looked up from germline, CDR1 is KGHSH and CDR2 is LQKENI. Sequences were derived from peripheral blood, sampled on day 0 of AZD1222 vaccination. The sequence came from an adult in good health. The chain uses TRBV18 and TRBJ1-5; 9 bases are shared with TRBD1. In DNA form, the CDR3 reads TGTGCCAGCTCAGGGACTGCGACAGGGGGTGGTCAGCCCCAGCATTTT. Encoded protein: CASSGTATGGGQPQHF.